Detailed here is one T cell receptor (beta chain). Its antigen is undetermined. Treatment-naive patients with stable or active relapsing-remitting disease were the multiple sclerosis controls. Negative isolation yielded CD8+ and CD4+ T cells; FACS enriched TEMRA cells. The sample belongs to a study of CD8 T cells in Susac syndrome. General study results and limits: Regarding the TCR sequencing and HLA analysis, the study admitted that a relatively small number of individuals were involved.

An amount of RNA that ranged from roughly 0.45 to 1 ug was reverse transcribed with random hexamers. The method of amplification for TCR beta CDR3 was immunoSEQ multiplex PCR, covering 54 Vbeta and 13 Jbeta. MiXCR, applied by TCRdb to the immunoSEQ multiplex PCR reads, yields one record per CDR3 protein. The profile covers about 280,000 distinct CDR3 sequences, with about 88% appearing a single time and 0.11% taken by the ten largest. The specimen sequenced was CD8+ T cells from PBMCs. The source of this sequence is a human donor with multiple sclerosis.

CDR3 bases: TGCAGTGCTAGCTATCGAGCGGGAGGTTCCTACGAGCAGTACTTC. Translated, it gives CSASYRAGGSYEQYF. The gene calls are TRBV20-1 and TRBJ2-7; the match to TRBD2 covers 9 bases. Trimming removed 3 bases from V and 1 base from J; junction bases left unmatched: 7. This CDR3 has 15 amino acids. The germline CDR1 and CDR2 sequences are DFQATT and SNEGSKA (reference sequence).